Listed here are 22 T cell receptor beta chains from one sample, sequenced in a study of cytomegalovirus exposure and HLA in healthy donors. PCR primers comprised 60 Vbeta and 13 Jbeta primers. Profiled with immunoSEQ multiplex PCR; TCRdb holds only in-frame clones, not every one. The sample contains roughly 120,000 clones, 80% of which appear only once. Sequenced sample: PBMCs. Receptors were obtained from a male donor in good health and CMV-seronegative.

In this sample, this clone turned up a few times. CDR3 protein: CASSEGGENTEAFF. CDR3 nucleotide sequence: TGTGCCAGCAGTGAAGGAGGGGAGAACACTGAAGCTTTCTTT. The chain recombines TRBV6-4 with TRBJ1-1; tentative D call: TRBD1 (5 bases). The CDR3 is made up of 14 amino acids. The germline V and J ends were trimmed by 3 bases and 1 base, with 9 bases remaining between them. CDR1 MRHNA and CDR2 SNTAGT come from the germline V gene.

This clone was seen a handful of times. The genes are TRBV5-6 and TRBJ1-5; a weak D match, TRBD1 (6 bases). Per the germline V gene, CDR1 is SGHDT and CDR2 is YYEEEE. Deletions cut 0 bases from V and 5 bases from J, with 15 bases between. CDR3 length equals 16 residues. The CDR3 region has the DNA TGTGCCAGCAGCTTGGTGGGGGGGCCTCCTGATCAGCCCCAGCATTTT. It codes for CASSLVGGPPDQPQHF.

In the case of this clone: This same CDR3 is encoded by further DNA sequences in the sample. The chain uses TRBV29-1 and TRBJ2-3; possibly TRBD1 for D (6 bases). The CDR3 length is 14 residues. The germline V gene encodes CDR1 SQVTM and CDR2 ANQGSEA. The V and J ends lost 4 bases and 3 bases respectively, with 14 bases between them. CDR3 sequence (DNA): TGCAGCGTTGTAACAGGGCTTAGGACAGATACGCAGTATTTT. This codes for CSVVTGLRTDTQYF.

This chain uses TRBV6-1 with TRBJ1-1; D not certain. CDR1 and CDR2 (germline): MNHNS, SASEGT. Trimming cost V 6 bases and J 1 base, with 12 bases left between them. There are 14 residues in the CDR3. The CDR3 is CASRVHMKNTEAFF. CDR3 nucleotides: TGTGCCAGCAGAGTTCACATGAAGAACACTGAAGCTTTCTTT.

CDR3 region: CASSQQTPGQGAGRTEAFF. The CDR3 bases are TGTGCCAGCAGCCAACAGACGCCGGGACAGGGGGCCGGAAGGACTGAAGCTTTCTTT. The chain links TRBV4-2 to TRBJ1-1, with 12 bases matching TRBD1. Looked up from germline, CDR1 is LGHNA and CDR2 is YNFKEQ. CDR3 length: 19 amino acids. The V and J ends lost 2 bases and 5 bases, in that order; junction bases with no gene match: 15.

This clone came up once. The sample contains more than one DNA sequence encoding this CDR3. V is TRBV2 and J is TRBJ2-2; D is unclear. The germline V gene has CDR1 SNHLY and CDR2 FYNNEI. CDR3 length: 13 residues. V was shortened by 1 base and J by 6 bases, with 6 bases between the two germline ends. CDR3 protein: CASSEVAAGELFF. CDR3 coding DNA: TGTGCCAGCAGTGAAGTTGCAGCCGGGGAGCTGTTTTTT.

This chain links TRBV5-1 with TRBJ1-1, with TRBD1 matching 8 bases. The CDR3 extends over 15 amino acids. J was trimmed by 3 bases and V by 4 bases; bases with no gene match: 8. Germline V gives CDR1 SGHRS, CDR2 YFSETQ. CDR3 coding DNA: TGCGCCAGCAGCCCCGAGGGACAGGCTGACACTGAAGCTTTCTTT. Amino acids: CASSPEGQADTEAFF.

A word on this clone: The identical CDR3 is also encoded by other nucleotide sequences in the sample. The J gene is TRBJ2-7, the V gene TRBV5-6; 8 bases align to TRBD1. This CDR3 contains 16 residues. V was pared by 1 base and J by 1 base, with 7 bases of the junction left unmatched. From germline, CDR1 is SGHDT and CDR2 YYEEEE. The CDR3 is CASSLPGGVSSYEQYF. The CDR3 region has the DNA TGTGCCAGCAGCTTGCCAGGGGGCGTGAGTTCCTACGAGCAGTACTTC.

This chain joins TRBV27 and TRBJ2-5; TRBD1 matches at 9 bases. The J call is uncertain, as TRBJ2-7 better fits the DNA end. The CDR3 is 15 amino acids. The V gene's germline CDR1 is MNHEY and CDR2 SMNVEV (reference sequence). The CDR3 DNA is TGTGCCAGCAGTTTATTAGGACAGGGGTTCTACGAGCAGTACTTC. Translated, it gives CASSLLGQGFYEQYF.

Here the CDR3 reads CASSEEGRRTETQYF. Written as DNA, the CDR3 is TGTGCCAGCAGTGAGGAGGGACGGCGGACAGAGACCCAGTACTTC. This chain links TRBV2 with TRBJ2-5, with D possibly matching TRBD2 (6 bases). V was cut by 3 bases and J by 4 bases, with 15 bases left in between. The CDR3 length is 15 residues. Looked up from germline, CDR1 is SNHLY and CDR2 is FYNNEI.

The chain is built from TRBV5-6 and TRBJ2-7, with 7 nucleotides matching TRBD1. Looked up from germline, CDR1 is SGHDT and CDR2 is YYEEEE. The ends lost 5 bases at V and 2 bases at J; junction bases unmatched: 7. CDR3 size: 14 residues. The CDR3 here is CASRKTGLPYEQYF. As DNA, the CDR3 is TGTGCCAGCAGGAAGACAGGGTTGCCCTACGAGCAGTACTTC.

The gene calls are TRBV7-6 and TRBJ1-4; 8 nucleotides agree with TRBD1. The CDR3 has 15 amino acids. Unmatched junction bases numbered 2, after V lost 0 bases and J lost 5 bases. Per the germline V gene, CDR1 is SGHVS and CDR2 is FNYEAQ. Here the CDR3 reads CASSLARTGNEKLFF. Written as DNA, the CDR3 is TGTGCCAGCAGCTTAGCGCGGACAGGGAATGAAAAACTGTTTTTT.

V is TRBV7-2 and J is TRBJ2-7; D might be TRBD1 (6 bases). The CDR3 is 14 amino acids. Trimming removed 5 bases from V and 3 bases from J, with 14 bases in between. CDR1 and CDR2 from the germline V gene are SGHTA and FQGNSA. In DNA form, the CDR3 reads TGTGCCAGCAGCGAGCTAGGACAGCTCTACGAGCAGTACTTC. Amino acids: CASSELGQLYEQYF.

V is TRBV5-6 and J is TRBJ1-3; D remains unclear. Trimming removed 0 bases at V and 1 base at J, with 8 bases between. There are 15 residues in the CDR3. In germline, CDR1 is SGHDT, CDR2 YYEEEE. The DNA for the CDR3 is TGTGCCAGCAGCTTGGACAGAATATCTGGAAACACCATATATTTT. Its protein is CASSLDRISGNTIYF.

This clone was picked up a small number of times. This chain connects TRBV4-1 to TRBJ2-6, with 10 bases lining up with TRBD1. Germline CDR1 MGHRA, CDR2 YSYEKL. V lost 6 bases to trimming and J lost 0 bases; unmatched junction nucleotides: 5. The CDR3 sequence is 17 residues long. CDR3: CASRGQGTASGANVLTF. The CDR3 DNA reads as TGCGCCAGCAGGGGACAGGGGACCGCCTCTGGGGCCAACGTCCTGACTTTC.

This chain uses TRBV6-1 with TRBJ2-5; 7 nucleotides align to TRBD1. The germline V gene has CDR1 MNHNS and CDR2 SASEGT. J was trimmed by 5 bases and V by 10 bases; bases with no gene match: 7. The CDR3 is made up of 12 amino acids. The CDR3 DNA reads TGTGCCACCAGAACAGGGGTTGAGACCCAGTACTTC. Protein sequence: CATRTGVETQYF.

A single count supports this clone. The chain carries TRBV19 and TRBJ2-7; tentative D call: TRBD2 (6 bases). The CDR3 runs 15 residues. V lost 5 bases and J lost 0, with 14 bases in between. CDR1 LNHDA and CDR2 SQIVND come from the germline V gene (reference sequence). The CDR3 region is CASSWSGRSSYEQYF. CDR3 DNA: TGTGCCAGTAGTTGGAGCGGGCGGTCCTCCTACGAGCAGTACTTC. The whole variable domain, filled in from reference TRBV19 and TRBJ2-7, reads DGGITQSPKYLFRKEGQNVTLSCEQNLNHDAMYWYRQDPGQGLRLIYYSQIVNDFQKGDIAEGYSVSREKKESFPLTVTSAQKNPTAFYLCASSWSGRSSYEQYFGPGTRLTVT.

This clone was seen only a few times. This rearrangement joins TRBV6-5 to TRBJ2-5, with no clear D. The CDR3 has 13 amino acids. Trimming removed 3 bases from V and 5 bases from J, with 10 bases in between. Germline V CDR1 and CDR2: MNHEY, SVGAGI. As DNA, the CDR3 is TGTGCCAGCAGTTATGAGTATCGGGAGACCCAGTACTTC. Its protein product is CASSYEYRETQYF.

This chain's CDR3 is CASSLGTGSNEQYF. The CDR3 DNA reads TGTGCCAGCAGCTTAGGGACCGGGAGTAACGAGCAGTACTTC. V is TRBV11-2 and J is TRBJ2-7; D might be TRBD2 (6 bases). CDR1 and CDR2 from the germline V gene are SGHAT and FQNNGV. V shed 1 base and J shed 5 bases, with 12 bases lying between them. The CDR3 extends over 14 amino acids.

This rearrangement joins TRBV6-5 to TRBJ2-2; possible D gene TRBD2, 6 bases. This CDR3 is built from 15 residues. Germline CDR1 is MNHEY and CDR2 is SVGAGI. Trimming removed 2 bases from V and 4 bases from J, with 11 bases in between. The CDR3 DNA follows: TGTGCCAGCAGTTACCGTGAGGAGGGCACCGGGGAGCTGTTTTTT. It specifies CASSYREEGTGELFF.

On this clone itself: Sequence at one end of the junction differs from germline and may be a read error. The chain employs TRBV10-3 and TRBJ2-6, with TRBD2 matching over 11 bases. CDR3 length equals 16 residues. Germline V CDR1 and CDR2: ENHRY, SYGVKD. In DNA, the CDR3 is TGTGCCTCCACCGGGACTAGCGGCTCTGGGGCCAACGGCCTGACTTTC. The encoded protein is CASTGTSGSGANGLTF.

The rearrangement joins TRBV30 to TRBJ1-6, with unresolved D. The CDR3 spans 13 residues. V lost 3 bases and J 8 bases, leaving 11 bases between the germline ends. The germline V gene encodes CDR1 GTSNPN and CDR2 SVGIG (reference sequence). The CDR3 spells CAWRADMDSPLHF. CDR3 nucleotide sequence: TGTGCCTGGAGGGCAGACATGGATTCACCCCTCCACTTT.